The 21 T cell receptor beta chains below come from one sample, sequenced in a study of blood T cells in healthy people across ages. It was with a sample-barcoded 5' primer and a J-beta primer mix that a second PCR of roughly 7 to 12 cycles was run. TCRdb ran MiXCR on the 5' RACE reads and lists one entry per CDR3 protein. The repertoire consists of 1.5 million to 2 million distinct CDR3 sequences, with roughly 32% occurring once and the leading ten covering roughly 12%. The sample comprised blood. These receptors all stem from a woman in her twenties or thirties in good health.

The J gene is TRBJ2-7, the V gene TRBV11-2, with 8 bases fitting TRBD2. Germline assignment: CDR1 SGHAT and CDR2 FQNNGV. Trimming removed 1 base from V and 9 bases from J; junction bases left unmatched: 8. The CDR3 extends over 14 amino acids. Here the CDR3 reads CASSLAAGVTRQYF. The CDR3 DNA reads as TGTGCCAGCAGCTTAGCAGCGGGAGTTACGAGGCAGTACTTC.

CDR3 in DNA: TGCAGTGCTAGTCAGGGGATGAACACTGAAGCTTTCTTT. Amino acid sequence: CSASQGMNTEAFF. This chain joins TRBV20-1 and TRBJ1-1, with D possibly matching TRBD1 (6 bases). Looked up from germline, CDR1 is DFQATT and CDR2 is SNEGSKA (reference sequence). The CDR3 has 13 residues. The V and J ends lost 3 bases and 0 bases respectively, with 8 bases between them.

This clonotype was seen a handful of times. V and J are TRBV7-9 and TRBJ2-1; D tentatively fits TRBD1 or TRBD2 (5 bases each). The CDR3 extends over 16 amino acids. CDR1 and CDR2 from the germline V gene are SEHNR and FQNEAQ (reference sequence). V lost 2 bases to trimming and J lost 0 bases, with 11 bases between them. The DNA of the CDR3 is TGTGCCAGCAGCTTATGGGGGATCAACTCCTACAATGAGCAGTTCTTC. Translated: CASSLWGINSYNEQFF. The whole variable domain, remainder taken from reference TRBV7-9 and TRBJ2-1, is DTGVSQNPRHKITKRGQNVTFRCDPISEHNRLYWYRQTLGQGPEFLTYFQNEAQLEKSRLLSDRFSAERPKGSFSTLEIQRTEQGDSAMYLCASSLWGINSYNEQFFGPGTRLTVL.

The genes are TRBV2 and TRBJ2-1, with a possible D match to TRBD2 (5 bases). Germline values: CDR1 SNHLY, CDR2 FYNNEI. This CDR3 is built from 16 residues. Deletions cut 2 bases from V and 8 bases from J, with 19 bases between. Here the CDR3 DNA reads TGTGCCAGCAGTGAAAGAGGGCAGGAGCGTTTTGATGAGCAGTTCTTC. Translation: CASSERGQERFDEQFF. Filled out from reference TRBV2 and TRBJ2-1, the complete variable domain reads EPEVTQTPSHQVTQMGQEVILRCVPISNHLYFYWYRQILGQKVEFLVSFYNNEISEKSEIFDDQFSVERPDGSNFTLKIRSTKLEDSAMYFCASSERGQERFDEQFFGPGTRLTVL.

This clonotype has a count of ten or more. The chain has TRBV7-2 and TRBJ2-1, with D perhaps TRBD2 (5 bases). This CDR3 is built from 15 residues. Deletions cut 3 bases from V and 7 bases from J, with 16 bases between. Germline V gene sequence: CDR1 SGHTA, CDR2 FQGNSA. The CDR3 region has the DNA TGTGCCAGCAGCTTGCGGGTGGCCGATGGGAATGAGCAGTTCTTC. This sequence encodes CASSLRVADGNEQFF.

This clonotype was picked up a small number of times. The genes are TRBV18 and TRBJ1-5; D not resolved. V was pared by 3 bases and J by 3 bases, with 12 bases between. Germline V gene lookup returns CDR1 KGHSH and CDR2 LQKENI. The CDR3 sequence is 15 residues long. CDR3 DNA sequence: TGTGCCAGCTCACCGGGAAGGGAGAACAATCAGCCCCAGCATTTT. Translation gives CASSPGRENNQPQHF.

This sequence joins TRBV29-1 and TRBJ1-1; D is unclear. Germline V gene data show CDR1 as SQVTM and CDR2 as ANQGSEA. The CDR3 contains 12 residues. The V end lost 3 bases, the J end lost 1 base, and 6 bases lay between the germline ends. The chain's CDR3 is CSVEGWNTEAFF. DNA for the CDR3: TGCAGCGTTGAGGGCTGGAACACTGAAGCTTTCTTT.

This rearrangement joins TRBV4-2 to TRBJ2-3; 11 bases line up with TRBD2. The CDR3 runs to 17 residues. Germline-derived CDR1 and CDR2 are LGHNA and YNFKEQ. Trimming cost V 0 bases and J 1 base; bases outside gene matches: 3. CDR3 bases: TGTGCCAGCAGCCAAGAGGATAGCGGGGGGGGCACAGATACGCAGTATTTT. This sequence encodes CASSQEDSGGGTDTQYF.

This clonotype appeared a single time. This chain's CDR3 is CSARPLPRGDAQYF. The CDR3 nucleotides read TGCAGTGCTAGACCGCTCCCCAGGGGGGATGCGCAGTATTTT. V is TRBV20-1 and J is TRBJ2-3; possible D gene TRBD1, 7 bases. The ends were cut back, 2 bases at V and 10 bases at J, with 19 bases in the middle. Germline CDR1 and CDR2: DFQATT and SNEGSKA (reference sequence). The CDR3 extends over 14 amino acids.

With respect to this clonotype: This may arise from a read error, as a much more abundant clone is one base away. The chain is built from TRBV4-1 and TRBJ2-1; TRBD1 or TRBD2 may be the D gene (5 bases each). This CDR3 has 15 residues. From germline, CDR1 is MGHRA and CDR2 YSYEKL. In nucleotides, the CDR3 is TGCGCCAGCGGCCAAGAAGAGGGGACCTACAATGAGCAGTTCTTC. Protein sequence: CASGQEEGTYNEQFF.

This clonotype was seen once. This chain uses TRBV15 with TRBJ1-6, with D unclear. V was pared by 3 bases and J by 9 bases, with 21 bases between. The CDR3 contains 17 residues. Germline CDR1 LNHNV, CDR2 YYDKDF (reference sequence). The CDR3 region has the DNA TGTGCCACCAGCAGGGATGAGGTTAAGGGCCACTGTTCACCCCTCCACTTT. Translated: CATSRDEVKGHCSPLHF. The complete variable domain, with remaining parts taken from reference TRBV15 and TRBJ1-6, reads DAMVIQNPRYQVTQFGKPVTLSCSQTLNHNVMYWYQQKSSQAPKLLFHYYDKDFNNEADTPDNFQSRRPNTSFCFLDIRSPGLGDTAMYLCATSRDEVKGHCSPLHFGNGTRLTVT.

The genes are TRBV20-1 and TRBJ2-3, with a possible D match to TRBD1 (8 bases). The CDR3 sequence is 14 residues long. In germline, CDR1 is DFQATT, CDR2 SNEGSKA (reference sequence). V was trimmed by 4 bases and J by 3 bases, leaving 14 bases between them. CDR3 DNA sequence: TGCAGTGCTAAAGGACAGGGAGGGACAGATACGCAGTATTTT. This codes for CSAKGQGGTDTQYF.

CDR3 nucleotide sequence: TGTGCCAGCAGCGCGGAAGAGGTGCGGGGCGGGGCCCAGTACTTC. This gives the protein CASSAEEVRGGAQYF. The V call is TRBV9, the J call TRBJ2-5, with D possibly being TRBD2 (6 bases). The CDR3 extends over 15 amino acids. CDR1 and CDR2 from the germline V gene are SGDLS and YYNGEE. Trimming took off 3 bases at V and 9 bases at J, with 21 bases between the two ends.

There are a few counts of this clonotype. CDR3 protein: CAISAPDSQTYGYTF. CDR3 nucleotide sequence: TGTGCCATCAGTGCGCCGGACAGCCAAACCTATGGCTACACCTTC. This rearrangement joins TRBV10-3 to TRBJ1-2; tentative D call: TRBD1 (6 bases). The CDR3 totals 15 residues. Germline V CDR1 and CDR2: ENHRY, SYGVKD. V dropped 4 bases and J dropped 4 bases, with 16 bases sitting between them.

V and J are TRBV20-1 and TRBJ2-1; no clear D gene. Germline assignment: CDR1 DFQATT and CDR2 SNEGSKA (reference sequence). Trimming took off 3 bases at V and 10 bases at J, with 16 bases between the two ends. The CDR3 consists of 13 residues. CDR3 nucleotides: TGCAGTGCTAGTCCTCGAAACCCCTACGAGCAGTTCTTC. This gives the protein CSASPRNPYEQFF.

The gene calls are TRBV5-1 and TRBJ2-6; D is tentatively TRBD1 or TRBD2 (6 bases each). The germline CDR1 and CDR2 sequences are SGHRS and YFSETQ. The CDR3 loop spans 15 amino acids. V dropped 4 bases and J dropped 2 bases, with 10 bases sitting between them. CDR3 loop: CASSAGGAGANVLTF. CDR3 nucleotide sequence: TGCGCCAGCAGCGCCGGGGGCGCTGGGGCCAACGTCCTGACTTTC.

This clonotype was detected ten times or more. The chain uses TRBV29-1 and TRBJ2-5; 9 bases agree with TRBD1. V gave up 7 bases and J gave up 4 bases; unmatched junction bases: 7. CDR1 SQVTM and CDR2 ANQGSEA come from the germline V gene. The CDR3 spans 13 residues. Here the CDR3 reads CSGSTGGGETQYF. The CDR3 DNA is TGCAGCGGGTCCACAGGGGGCGGAGAGACCCAGTACTTC. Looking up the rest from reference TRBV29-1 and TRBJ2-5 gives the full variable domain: SAVISQKPSRDICQRGTSLTIQCQVDSQVTMMFWYRQQPGQSLTLIATANQGSEATYESGFVIDKFPISRPNLTFSTLTVSNMSPEDSSIYLCSGSTGGGETQYFGPGTRLLVL.

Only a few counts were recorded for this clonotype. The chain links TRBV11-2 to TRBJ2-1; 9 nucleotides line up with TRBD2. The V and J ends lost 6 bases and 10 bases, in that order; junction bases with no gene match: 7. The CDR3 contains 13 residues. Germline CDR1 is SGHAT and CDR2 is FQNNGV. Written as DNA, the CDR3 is TGTGCCAGCAGGACTAGCGGCAGTCAGGAGCAGTTCTTC. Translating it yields CASRTSGSQEQFF. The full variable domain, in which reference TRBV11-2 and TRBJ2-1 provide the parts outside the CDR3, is EAGVAQSPRYKIIEKRQSVAFWCNPISGHATLYWYQQILGQGPKLLIQFQNNGVVDDSQLPKDRFSAERLKGVDSTLKIQPAKLEDSAVYLCASRTSGSQEQFFGPGTRLTVL.

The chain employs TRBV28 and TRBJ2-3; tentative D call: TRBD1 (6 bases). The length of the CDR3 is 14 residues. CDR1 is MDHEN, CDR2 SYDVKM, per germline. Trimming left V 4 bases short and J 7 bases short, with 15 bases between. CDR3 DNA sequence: TGTGCCAGCAGTTCTTCAGGGGCGGTGAATACGCAGTATTTT. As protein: CASSSSGAVNTQYF.

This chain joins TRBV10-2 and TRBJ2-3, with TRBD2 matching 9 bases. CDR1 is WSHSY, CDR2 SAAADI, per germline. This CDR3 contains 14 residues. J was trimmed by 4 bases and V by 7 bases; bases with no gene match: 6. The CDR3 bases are TGCGCCAGCATGGTGCGGGGGGGCCCAGATACGCAGTATTTT. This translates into CASMVRGGPDTQYF.

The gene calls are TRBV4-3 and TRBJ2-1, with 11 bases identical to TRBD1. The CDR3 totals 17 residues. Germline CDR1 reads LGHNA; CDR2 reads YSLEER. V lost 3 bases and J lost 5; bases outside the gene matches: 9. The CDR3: CASSHIGQGARDNEQFF. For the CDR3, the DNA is TGCGCCAGCAGCCATATCGGACAGGGGGCGCGGGACAATGAGCAGTTCTTC.